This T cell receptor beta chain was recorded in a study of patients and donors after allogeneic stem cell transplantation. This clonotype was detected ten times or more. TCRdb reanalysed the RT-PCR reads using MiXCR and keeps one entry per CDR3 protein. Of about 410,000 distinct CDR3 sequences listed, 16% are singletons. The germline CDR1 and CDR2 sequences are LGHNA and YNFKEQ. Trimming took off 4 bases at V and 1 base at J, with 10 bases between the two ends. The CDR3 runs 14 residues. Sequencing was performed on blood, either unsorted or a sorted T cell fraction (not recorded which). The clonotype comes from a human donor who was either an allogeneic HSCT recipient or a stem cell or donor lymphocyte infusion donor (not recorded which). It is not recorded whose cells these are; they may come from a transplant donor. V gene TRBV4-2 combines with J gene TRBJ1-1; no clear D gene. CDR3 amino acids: CASSPITGNTEAFF. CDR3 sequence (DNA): TGTGCCAGCAGCCCTATTACGGGGAACACTGAAGCTTTCTTT.